A single sample is the source of the 31 T cell receptor beta chains below, sequenced in a study of CD8+CD57+ T cells in acquired aplastic anemia. TCR beta VDJ and CDR3 profiling used genomic DNA as template. TCRdb re-called the reads through MiXCR, storing one row per CDR3 protein. The sample consists of fewer than 200,000 distinct CDR3 sequences, about 44% of them appearing once. Whoever was chosen for sequencing had shown CD8+CD57+ cell expansion by flow cytometry. The source material was sorted CD4+, CD8+, or CD8+CD57+ T cells (not recorded which) from PBMCs. The receptors stem from a human donor with aplastic anemia.

V gene TRBV5-1 combines with J gene TRBJ2-1; the D call may be TRBD1 or TRBD2 (5 bases each). The V end was cut by 1 base, the J end by 5 bases, with 13 bases between. Germline-derived CDR1 and CDR2 are SGHRS and YFSETQ. The CDR3 is made up of 15 amino acids. This CDR3 reads CASSLSGTTHNEQFF. CDR3 coding DNA: TGCGCCAGCAGCTTGTCCGGGACGACCCACAATGAGCAGTTCTTC.

The J gene is TRBJ2-3, the V gene TRBV2; the D gene is possibly TRBD2 (6 bases). The V gene's germline CDR1 is SNHLY and CDR2 FYNNEI. The CDR3 has 13 amino acids. The CDR3 coding sequence is TGTGTTGAGGGCGGGGCTGACACAGATACGCAGTATTTT. Encoded protein: CVEGGADTDTQYF.

The V call is TRBV20-1, the J call TRBJ2-3; D not certain. The V and J ends lost 3 bases and 0 bases respectively, with 10 bases between them. The germline V gene has CDR1 DFQATT and CDR2 SNEGSKA (reference sequence). The CDR3 is made up of 14 amino acids. The CDR3 sequence is CSARASLSTDTQYF. DNA for the CDR3: TGCAGTGCTAGGGCCAGCTTAAGCACAGATACGCAGTATTTT.

This clonotype was observed many times. The chain uses TRBV7-9 and TRBJ2-5, with 7 bases matching TRBD1. CDR1 SEHNR and CDR2 FQNEAQ come from the germline V gene (reference sequence). This CDR3 has 17 residues. V was pared by 2 bases and J by 5 bases, with 14 bases of the junction left unmatched. The CDR3: CASSLNLVQGLGETQYF. The CDR3 DNA is TGTGCCAGCAGCTTAAACCTCGTACAGGGGTTGGGTGAGACCCAGTACTTC.

A few counts support this clonotype. This CDR3 reads CASSIRVGETQYF. The DNA for the CDR3 is TGTGCCAGCAGTATCAGGGTTGGCGAGACCCAGTACTTC. This chain connects TRBV7-6 to TRBJ2-5, with D possibly matching TRBD1 (5 bases). CDR3 length: 13 residues. Trimming removed 6 bases at V and 5 bases at J, with 13 bases between. Germline V gives CDR1 SGHVS, CDR2 FNYEAQ.

V usage is TRBV7-9 and J usage is TRBJ1-6, with D uncertain. V lost 4 bases and J lost 9, with 7 bases in between. CDR1 SEHNR and CDR2 FQNEAQ come from the germline V gene (reference sequence). This CDR3 comprises 12 residues. The CDR3: CASSSWTSPLHF. As DNA, the CDR3 is TGTGCCAGCAGCTCCTGGACTTCACCCCTCCACTTT.

This clonotype was seen a handful of times. The chain joins TRBV3-1 to TRBJ2-3, with 10 bases matching TRBD1. The CDR3 runs to 17 residues. The V gene end was trimmed by 0 bases and the J gene end by 3 bases; junction bases not matched to a gene: 6. Germline values: CDR1 LGHDT, CDR2 YNNKEL (reference sequence). The CDR3 nucleotides read TGTGCCAGCAGCCAAGAGTTCAGGGACAGGGGTACAGATACGCAGTATTTT. This sequence encodes CASSQEFRDRGTDTQYF.

V and J are TRBV29-1 and TRBJ1-5, with D tentatively TRBD1 (5 bases). Germline V gene sequence: CDR1 SQVTM, CDR2 ANQGSEA. The CDR3 has 13 amino acids. Trimming pared 6 bases from V and 7 bases from J, leaving 16 bases between. Here the CDR3 reads CSVEWDPGQPQHF. CDR3 bases: TGCAGCGTGGAATGGGACCCGGGGCAGCCCCAGCATTTT.

The chain links TRBV7-6 to TRBJ1-1, with D uncertain. Trimming removed 5 bases from V and 0 bases from J, with 7 bases in between. Germline assignment: CDR1 SGHVS and CDR2 FNYEAQ. This CDR3 comprises 13 residues. Here the CDR3 reads CASSRAVNTEAFF. The CDR3 nucleotides read TGTGCCAGCAGCCGCGCAGTGAACACTGAAGCTTTCTTT.

V is TRBV3-1 and J is TRBJ2-7, with a tentative D call TRBD2 (6 bases). The CDR3 sequence is 18 residues long. With 8 bases removed from V and 4 bases from J, the gap between germline ends came to 30 bases. Germline V gene sequence: CDR1 LGHDT, CDR2 YNNKEL (reference sequence). The CDR3 bases are TGTGCCAGCCTTACAGAATGGAGGGTATTTTTGTCTTCGTACGAGCAGTACTTC. Translated, it gives CASLTEWRVFLSSYEQYF.

The chain uses TRBV5-1 and TRBJ1-4; no definite D call. The CDR3 sequence is 15 residues long. Germline V gives CDR1 SGHRS, CDR2 YFSETQ. With 1 base removed from V and 4 bases from J, the gap between germline ends came to 11 bases. The CDR3 coding sequence is TGCGCCAGCAGCTTGTACACCGGAGATAATGAAAAACTGTTTTTT. This codes for CASSLYTGDNEKLFF.

V and J are TRBV4-1 and TRBJ2-3; TRBD1 is a possible D gene (5 bases). The CDR3 extends over 12 amino acids. Looked up from germline, CDR1 is MGHRA and CDR2 is YSYEKL. V lost 3 bases and J lost 5, with 6 bases in between. The DNA for the CDR3 is TGCGCCAGCAGCCATGACAGAGATACGCAGTATTTT. It encodes CASSHDRDTQYF.

This clonotype was recorded at least ten times. The chain recombines TRBV2 with TRBJ1-6; possibly TRBD1 for D (5 bases). The V gene's germline CDR1 is SNHLY and CDR2 FYNNEI. CDR3 size: 13 residues. V shed 6 bases and J shed 8 bases, with 11 bases lying between them. CDR3 residues: CASRHLGDSPLHF. CDR3 nucleotides: TGTGCCAGCAGGCATCTAGGGGATTCACCCCTCCACTTT.

The chain recombines TRBV7-2 with TRBJ1-1; 7 bases are a match to TRBD1. With 6 bases clipped from V and 0 bases from J, the junction kept 4 bases outside the gene matches. There are 14 residues in the CDR3. Germline assignment: CDR1 SGHTA and CDR2 FQGNSA. CDR3 coding DNA: TGTGCCAGCAGAGTACAGGGGCTGAACACTGAAGCTTTCTTT. Translating gives CASRVQGLNTEAFF. Full variable domain (remainder filled in from reference TRBV7-2 and TRBJ1-1): GAGVSQSPSNKVTEKGKDVELRCDPISGHTALYWYRQSLGQGLEFLIYFQGNSAPDKSGLPSDRFSAERTGGSVSTLTIQRTQQEDSAVYLCASRVQGLNTEAFFGQGTRLTVV.

This clonotype was seen only a few times. This chain joins TRBV2 and TRBJ1-2; 10 nucleotides agree with TRBD1. The CDR3 totals 15 residues. V was pared by 8 bases and J by 1 base, with 7 bases of the junction left unmatched. CDR1 and CDR2 from the germline V gene are SNHLY and FYNNEI. CDR3 DNA: TGTGCCAGCTCGCGGGACAGGGGTTTTAACTATGGCTACACCTTC. Protein: CASSRDRGFNYGYTF.

A single count supports this clonotype. This rearrangement joins TRBV19 to TRBJ2-5; a possible D gene is TRBD1 (6 bases). Between the trimmed V and J ends, which lost 9 bases and 5 bases, there was a span of 19 bases. Germline CDR1 and CDR2: LNHDA and SQIVND (reference sequence). The CDR3 loop spans 14 amino acids. In DNA, the CDR3 is TGTGCCAGCAGCTCCCACGGACAGATCGAGACCCAGTACTTC. This sequence encodes CASSSHGQIETQYF.

This clonotype came up many times. The chain combines TRBV13 with TRBJ1-2; 7 positions match TRBD1. After removal of 3 bases from V and 6 bases from J, the junction contained 1 base not matched to a gene. The CDR3 has 12 residues. Germline assignment: CDR1 PRHDT and CDR2 FYEKMQ (reference sequence). The CDR3, as DNA: TGTGCCAGCAGCTTGACAGGGAATGGCTACACCTTC. It is translated as CASSLTGNGYTF.

This chain joins TRBV6-1 and TRBJ1-4; 9 bases fit TRBD1. Germline V lookup: CDR1 MNHNS, CDR2 SASEGT. Losses at the gene ends were 4 bases for V and 7 bases for J; bases not matched to a gene: 4. The CDR3 runs 14 residues. The CDR3 protein is CASSGGQGGEKLFF. The CDR3 bases are TGTGCCAGCAGTGGGGGACAGGGTGGTGAAAAACTGTTTTTT.

This clonotype has ten or more counts. The chain uses TRBV2 and TRBJ2-1; 10 bases are a match to TRBD1. Trimming removed 6 bases from V and 3 bases from J; junction bases left unmatched: 2. Germline values: CDR1 SNHLY, CDR2 FYNNEI. The CDR3 extends over 14 amino acids. CDR3 protein: CASRDRGFYNEQFF. Written as DNA, the CDR3 is TGTGCCAGCAGGGACAGGGGGTTCTACAATGAGCAGTTCTTC.

V and J are TRBV10-2 and TRBJ2-3; D uncertain. CDR1 and CDR2 from the germline V gene are WSHSY and SAAADI. This CDR3 comprises 11 residues. Trimming removed 7 bases at V and 5 bases at J, with 7 bases between. The CDR3 bases are TGCGCCAGCACACAGCGAGATACGCAGTATTTT. Protein product: CASTQRDTQYF.

V is TRBV20-1 and J is TRBJ2-7, with TRBD2 matching over 12 bases. Germline CDR1 and CDR2: DFQATT and SNEGSKA (reference sequence). Germline trimming cut 6 bases from V and 2 bases from J; bases unmatched to any gene: 8. This CDR3 region has 15 residues. This chain's CDR3 is CSALAGGRGAYEQYF. CDR3 sequence (DNA): TGCAGTGCCCTAGCGGGGGGGCGGGGTGCCTACGAGCAGTACTTC.

The chain is built from TRBV5-4 and TRBJ2-2; D remains unclear. This CDR3 comprises 13 residues. V lost 4 bases and J 6 bases, leaving 10 bases between the germline ends. The germline V gene has CDR1 SGHNT and CDR2 YYREEE (reference sequence). The CDR3 sequence: CASSQELPGELFF. As DNA, the CDR3 is TGTGCCAGCAGCCAGGAACTGCCCGGGGAGCTGTTTTTT.

This clonotype was counted ten times or more. The chain combines TRBV20-1 with TRBJ2-2; D is tentatively TRBD1 or TRBD2 (5 bases each). Looked up from germline, CDR1 is DFQATT and CDR2 is SNEGSKA (reference sequence). V was pared by 4 bases and J by 5 bases, with 14 bases between. The length of the CDR3 is 14 residues. Here the CDR3 reads CSATRGPKTGELFF. The CDR3 coding sequence is TGCAGTGCTACAAGGGGACCTAAGACCGGGGAGCTGTTTTTT.

As regards this clonotype: Relative to the germline gene, one junction end is altered; a read error may explain this. The V gene is TRBV3-1, the J gene TRBJ2-5; 13 bases are shared with TRBD2. The V gene's germline CDR1 is LGHDT and CDR2 YNNKEL (reference sequence). The CDR3 extends over 17 amino acids. CDR3 DNA: TGTGCCGGCAGCCAAGACCGGACTAGCGGGGGTATGAAGACCCAGTACTTC. Encoded protein: CAGSQDRTSGGMKTQYF.

This clonotype was seen at least ten times. V and J are TRBV6-1 and TRBJ2-7; 9 nucleotides agree with TRBD1. This CDR3 has 12 residues. Germline loops: CDR1 MNHNS, CDR2 SASEGT. The J segment lost 10 bases and the V segment lost 6 bases, leaving 7 bases of the junction unmatched. CDR3 nucleotide sequence: TGTGCCAGCAGGCCCGGGACAGGGCGTCAGTACTTC. It specifies CASRPGTGRQYF.

The V gene is TRBV11-1, the J gene TRBJ2-2, with D perhaps TRBD1 (5 bases). The germline CDR1 and CDR2 sequences are SGHAT and FQDESV (reference sequence). Trimming took off 5 bases at V and 1 base at J, with 14 bases between the two ends. The CDR3 has 16 residues. CDR3 region: CASSPLGVLNTGELFF. As DNA, the CDR3 is TGTGCCAGCAGCCCCTTAGGGGTATTGAACACCGGGGAGCTGTTTTTT.

The chain joins TRBV24-1 to TRBJ2-2; 10 bases line up with TRBD1. The CDR3 contains 16 residues. CDR1 is KGHDR and CDR2 is SFDVKD in the germline V gene. Trimming at V came to 0 bases and at J to 3 bases, leaving 0 bases not matched to a gene. The CDR3 loop reads CATSDLGQGDTGELFF. DNA for the CDR3: TGTGCCACCAGTGATTTGGGACAGGGGGACACCGGGGAGCTGTTTTTT.

Points on this clonotype: The junction departs from the called germline gene at one end, perhaps through a read error. The CDR3 loop is CAIQGRSTTYF. The CDR3 DNA sequence: TGCGCCATCCAGGGGCGAAGCACCACATATTTT. This chain uses TRBV10-1 with TRBJ1-3; D possibly corresponds to TRBD1 (6 bases). The CDR3 spans 11 residues. The germline V gene encodes CDR1 WNHNN and CDR2 SYGVQD (reference sequence).

This clonotype is a singleton in its sample. The V gene is TRBV7-9, the J gene TRBJ2-5; D is unresolved. Germline values: CDR1 SEHNR, CDR2 FQNEAQ (reference sequence). Trimming removed 2 bases from V and 7 bases from J, with 8 bases in between. This CDR3 spans 12 amino acids. The CDR3 sequence: CASSLLLGTQYF. In DNA, the CDR3 is TGTGCCAGCAGCTTATTATTAGGGACCCAGTACTTC.

The gene calls are TRBV19 and TRBJ2-5; 7 nucleotides line up with TRBD2. The V gene's germline CDR1 is LNHDA and CDR2 SQIVND (reference sequence). V shed 3 bases, J shed 2 bases, and the junction held 0 bases outside the gene matches. The CDR3 length is 13 residues. In DNA, the CDR3 is TGTGCCAGTAGTATGGGACTACAAGAGACCCAGTACTTC. Encoded protein: CASSMGLQETQYF.

The chain uses TRBV7-9 and TRBJ2-5; D remains ambiguous. Germline loops: CDR1 SEHNR, CDR2 FQNEAQ (reference sequence). Between the trimmed V and J ends, which lost 6 bases and 4 bases, there was a span of 12 bases. CDR3 size: 13 residues. CDR3 bases: TGTGCCAGCAGTGGATACCCGGGAGAGACCCAGTACTTC. Residues: CASSGYPGETQYF.